The 2 T cell receptor beta chains below all came from one sample that was sequenced in a study of tumor-infiltrating lymphocytes in primary liver carcinoma. The template, about 510 ng total RNA, yielded TCR beta cDNA made with a constant-region primer. TCR beta libraries came from three nested multiplex PCR rounds using slightly modified ARM-PCR. It was with TRBV1-TRBV30 forward primers and a C-beta reverse primer that the first two PCR rounds were run, at roughly 11 cycles each. Via MiXCR, TCRdb re-called the multiplex PCR reads, giving one row per CDR3 protein. This sample has 65,000 to 90,000 distinct CDR3 sequences; approximately 70% occur once, and the top ten carry roughly a fifth. Without any cell sorting, roughly 17-31 mg of bulk tissue yielded co-extracted RNA and DNA. The sample consisted of liver tumor tissue from sampling region 1. Subset noted: tumor region T1, superior pole. These receptors originate from a man aged 35-49 years with primary liver carcinoma and hepatitis B virus infection.

V is TRBV4-1 and J is TRBJ2-2, with D unresolved. The germline V gene has CDR1 MGHRA and CDR2 YSYEKL. The ends were cut back, 6 bases at V and 8 bases at J, with 13 bases in the middle. The CDR3 is 13 amino acids. The DNA for the CDR3 is TGCGCCAGCAGGCGAGCTTCCGAGGGGGAGCTGTTTTTT. It codes for CASRRASEGELFF.

This clonotype was observed a few times. This sequence joins TRBV23-1 and TRBJ2-5; 8 bases map to TRBD1. TRBV23-1 belongs to the ORF category, with a function that is uncertain. With 6 bases clipped from V and 2 bases from J, the junction kept 5 bases outside the gene matches. The CDR3 covers 14 residues. The CDR3 loop is CASREDRAQETQYF. The CDR3 DNA is TGCGCCAGCAGAGAGGACAGGGCACAAGAGACCCAGTACTTC.